This TCR beta chain was identified in a study of T cell responses to AZD1222 COVID-19 vaccine. As regards this clone: The antigen remains unidentified.

The assay was immunoSEQ multiplex PCR, and TCRdb's table has in-frame clones only and misses some. The sample lists 95,000 to 100,000 clones, 88% seen once, with 16% in the top ten. Findings and caveats of the study: No repertoire was sampled before or during the peak T cell response, only after it. Spike-specific TCR breadth and depth grew following two AZD1222 doses. Females outnumbered males among donors, who were mostly white British; clonal diversity was possibly underestimated.

CDR3 length: 15 amino acids. V lost 2 bases and J lost 1, with 9 bases in between. Germline V gene sequence: CDR1 MGHRA, CDR2 YSYEKL. The source is an adult who received the AZD1222 COVID-19 vaccine. This chain connects TRBV4-1 to TRBJ1-3; D is unresolved. This sample comprised peripheral blood, obtained 28 days after the second AZD1222 dose. This chain's CDR3 is CASSQTVQSGNTIYF. CDR3 DNA: TGCGCCAGCAGCCAAACGGTACAATCTGGAAACACCATATATTTT.